This T cell receptor beta chain emerged from a study of T-cell reconstitution after alpha-beta-depleted transplantation in children. This clonotype was recorded a few times. The authors prepared the TCRbeta library with unique molecular identifiers. One entry per CDR3 protein results from TCRdb running MiXCR on the PCR reads. The data contain about 110,000 distinct CDR3 sequences, about 6.5% of them singletons. The CDR3 has 15 residues. Trimming removed 0 bases at V and 7 bases at J, with 10 bases between. Germline lookup yields CDR1 LGHNA and CDR2 YSLEER. The TCR originated in a male patient aged 2 to 9 who had a stem cell transplant for acute lymphoblastic leukemia, so the T cells may come from the graft donor. Sequencing was performed on PBMCs, mostly from graft donor cells, taken 360 days after TCRalphabeta/CD19-depleted stem cell transplant. The V call is TRBV4-3, the J call TRBJ1-6, with D unclear. The CDR3, as DNA: TGCGCCAGCAGCCAAGATTGGACGGGGAATTCACCCCTCCACTTT. Residues: CASSQDWTGNSPLHF.